Following are 30 T cell receptor beta chains from one sample sequenced in a study of blood T cell repertoires in COVID-19. The method was immunoSEQ multiplex PCR; TCRdb's version includes in-frame clones alone and lacks a portion of them. The sample yields about 270,000 clones, about four fifths seen once. Sequencing was carried out using peripheral blood. These receptors were obtained from a woman aged 18-29 years with acute or convalescent COVID-19.

V gene TRBV11-2 combines with J gene TRBJ1-2; perhaps TRBD1 as D (5 bases). V lost 0 bases, J lost 8 bases, and 13 bases lay in between. The CDR3 consists of 14 residues. Germline V gene sequence: CDR1 SGHAT, CDR2 FQNNGV. The CDR3 sequence: CASSLEGGSFGYTF. CDR3 bases: TGTGCCAGCAGCTTAGAGGGGGGGTCTTTCGGCTACACCTTC.

As DNA, the CDR3 is TGTGCCTGGAGCGGACTAGCGGGAGACGAGCAGTACTTC. Translating it yields CAWSGLAGDEQYF. The chain carries TRBV30 and TRBJ2-7; 13 bases are shared with TRBD2. The V segment lost 3 bases and the J segment 5 bases; nucleotides outside the gene matches: 1. This CDR3 region has 13 residues. Per the germline V gene, CDR1 is GTSNPN and CDR2 is SVGIG (reference sequence).

This chain uses TRBV7-8 with TRBJ1-1, with 11 bases identical to TRBD1. The CDR3 covers 16 residues. V was clipped by 5 bases and J by 4 bases; unmatched bases: 9. Looked up from germline, CDR1 is SGHVS and CDR2 is FQNEAQ. This CDR3 reads CASSRGQGALVTEAFF. The DNA of the CDR3 is TGTGCCAGCAGCCGAGGACAGGGGGCGCTGGTCACTGAAGCTTTCTTT.

The chain couples TRBV5-1 to TRBJ2-1, with 11 nucleotides matching TRBD2. The CDR3 has 15 amino acids. Unmatched junction bases numbered 7, after V lost 4 bases and J lost 7 bases. Germline-derived CDR1 and CDR2 are SGHRS and YFSETQ. The CDR3 DNA reads TGCGCCAGCAGCCCGGGACTAGCGGTTCAGAATGAGCAGTTCTTC. Translating it yields CASSPGLAVQNEQFF. Based on the CDR3 plus reference TRBV5-1 and TRBJ2-1, the full variable domain is KAGVTQTPRYLIKTRGQQVTLSCSPISGHRSVSWYQQTPGQGLQFLFEYFSETQRNKGNFPGRFSGRQFSNSRSEMNVSTLELGDSALYLCASSPGLAVQNEQFFGPGTRLTVL.

The chain combines TRBV7-9 with TRBJ2-7; 14 bases fit TRBD2. CDR1 and CDR2 (germline): SEHNR, FQNEAQ (reference sequence). The CDR3 spans 16 residues. V lost 5 bases to trimming and J lost 3 bases; unmatched junction nucleotides: 6. CDR3 in DNA: TGTGCCAGCAGCAAAAAGGGGACTAGCGGGGGCTACGAGCAGTACTTC. This gives the protein CASSKKGTSGGYEQYF.

This clone was counted a single time. The chain couples TRBV3-1 (or the pseudogene TRBV3-2) to TRBJ1-1; 7 bases map to TRBD1. This CDR3 region has 13 residues. CDR1 LGHDT and CDR2 YNNKEL come from the germline V gene (reference sequence). Unmatched junction bases numbered 10, after V lost 7 bases and J lost 8 bases. CDR3 sequence: CASTRTGVLEAFF. The CDR3 coding sequence is TGTGCCAGCACCAGAACAGGGGTTTTGGAAGCTTTCTTT.

This chain uses TRBV2 with TRBJ2-5; 9 positions match TRBD1. After removal of 8 bases from V and 4 bases from J, the junction contained 8 bases not matched to a gene. CDR3 length: 14 residues. CDR1 is SNHLY, CDR2 FYNNEI, per germline. The CDR3 loop reads CASGRQGDGETQYF. CDR3 DNA: TGTGCCAGCGGGCGACAGGGGGATGGAGAGACCCAGTACTTC.

This chain uses TRBV5-1 with TRBJ2-1; 9 nucleotides match TRBD2. Losses at the gene ends were 7 bases for V and 2 bases for J; bases not matched to a gene: 4. The CDR3 is 14 residues long. CDR1 is SGHRS and CDR2 is YFSETQ in the germline V gene. CDR3 loop: CASVGTSTYNEQFF. DNA for the CDR3: TGCGCCAGCGTTGGGACTAGCACCTACAATGAGCAGTTCTTC.

The chain uses TRBV3-1 (or the pseudogene TRBV3-2) and TRBJ1-3, with D possibly being TRBD1 (6 bases). Trimming cost V 1 base and J 3 bases, with 10 bases left between them. The CDR3 extends over 15 amino acids. Germline V CDR1 and CDR2: LGHDT, YNNKEL (reference sequence). The CDR3 nucleotides read TGTGCCAGCAGCCAAGTTATAGGGGGTGGAAACACCATATATTTT. Amino acid sequence: CASSQVIGGGNTIYF.

The chain couples TRBV2 to TRBJ1-5; TRBD1 is a possible D gene (5 bases). The CDR3 sequence is 15 residues long. The germline gives CDR1 SNHLY, CDR2 FYNNEI. V was trimmed by 5 bases and J by 0 bases, leaving 11 bases between them. CDR3 coding DNA: TGTGCCAGCAGTAGACAGAAGAATAGCAATCAGCCCCAGCATTTT. Translated, it gives CASSRQKNSNQPQHF.

The gene calls are TRBV6-5 and TRBJ1-1; D remains unclear. The CDR3 extends over 14 amino acids. Germline V CDR1 and CDR2: MNHEY, SVGAGI. Trimming stripped 0 bases from V and 2 bases from J, with 7 bases between. The CDR3 protein is CASSYSSTNTEAFF. CDR3 sequence (DNA): TGTGCCAGCAGTTACTCGTCGACAAACACTGAAGCTTTCTTT.

This clone was recorded many times. This chain links TRBV4-3 with TRBJ2-1; the D is unclear. The CDR3 spans 16 residues. Per germline, CDR1 LGHNA and CDR2 YSLEER. Trimming removed 0 bases from V and 3 bases from J, with 12 bases in between. CDR3 nucleotides: TGCGCCAGCAGCCAAGATAGACAAACTCGCTACAATGAGCAGTTCTTC. This encodes CASSQDRQTRYNEQFF.

This clone was counted many times. The CDR3 sequence: CASSLSRNTEAFF. DNA for the CDR3: TGTGCCAGCAGCTTATCGCGGAACACTGAAGCTTTCTTT. The chain is built from TRBV7-2 and TRBJ1-1, with D uncertain. CDR3 length: 13 residues. V lost 2 bases, J lost 1 base, and 5 bases lay in between. The germline V gene encodes CDR1 SGHTA and CDR2 FQGNSA.

The rearrangement links TRBV19 to TRBJ2-7; 9 nucleotides agree with TRBD2. Germline lookup yields CDR1 LNHDA and CDR2 SQIVND (reference sequence). This CDR3 is built from 16 residues. After removal of 4 bases from V and 5 bases from J, the junction contained 12 bases not matched to a gene. The CDR3, as DNA: TGTGCCAGTAGTACAACTCTCGCGGGGGGGGGCCACGAGCAGTACTTC. Amino acid sequence: CASSTTLAGGGHEQYF.

This clone was counted a single time. The chain employs TRBV10-3 and TRBJ2-1; 7 bases map to TRBD1. The CDR3 sequence is 15 residues long. Trimming at V came to 6 bases and at J to 4 bases, leaving 9 bases not matched to a gene. Germline V gives CDR1 ENHRY, CDR2 SYGVKD. In DNA, the CDR3 is TGTGCCATCAGCAAGGTTACAGGGGCTTACAATGAGCAGTTCTTC. Amino acids: CAISKVTGAYNEQFF.

The rearrangement joins TRBV5-1 to TRBJ2-6; 10 bases are a match to TRBD2. V was clipped by 7 bases and J by 0 bases; unmatched bases: 16. The CDR3 has 20 amino acids. Germline CDR1 and CDR2: SGHRS and YFSETQ. The DNA of the CDR3 is TGCGCCAGCGGGAGAAGAGCGGGAGGGTTGATCAGCTCTGGGGCCAACGTCCTGACTTTC. Translation: CASGRRAGGLISSGANVLTF.

This sequence joins TRBV19 and TRBJ1-1; 7 bases agree with TRBD1. Germline values: CDR1 LNHDA, CDR2 SQIVND (reference sequence). V gave up 6 bases and J gave up 4 bases; unmatched junction bases: 5. The CDR3 consists of 13 residues. CDR3 bases: TGTGCCAGTAGGCAAGGGGGCATCACTGAAGCTTTCTTT. Its protein is CASRQGGITEAFF.

The chain recombines TRBV6-5 with TRBJ1-2; TRBD1 matches at 11 bases. Unmatched junction bases numbered 4, after V lost 6 bases and J lost 7 bases. Germline CDR1 MNHEY, CDR2 SVGAGI. The CDR3 extends over 13 amino acids. The CDR3, as DNA: TGTGCCAGCAGAGGACAGGGGGCGATTGGCTACACCTTC. Its translation: CASRGQGAIGYTF.

The chain links TRBV19 to TRBJ2-2; 8 bases are a match to TRBD1. The CDR3 extends over 16 amino acids. V lost 7 bases to trimming and J lost 3 bases; unmatched junction nucleotides: 10. Germline V gives CDR1 LNHDA, CDR2 SQIVND (reference sequence). CDR3 in amino acids: CASKRTGNMDTGELFF. In DNA, the CDR3 is TGTGCCAGTAAAAGGACAGGGAATATGGACACCGGGGAGCTGTTTTTT.

The chain employs TRBV6-5 and TRBJ2-1, with 7 bases aligning to TRBD1. The CDR3 extends over 12 amino acids. The V gene end was trimmed by 6 bases and the J gene end by 10 bases; junction bases not matched to a gene: 6. The germline V gene encodes CDR1 MNHEY and CDR2 SVGAGI. CDR3 sequence reads: CASSETGYEQFF. The CDR3 DNA reads TGTGCCAGCAGCGAGACAGGGTACGAGCAGTTCTTC.

The genes are TRBV7-2 and TRBJ2-5; TRBD2 aligns across 9 bases. Germline V gene sequence: CDR1 SGHTA, CDR2 FQGNSA. The CDR3 is made up of 15 amino acids. The V gene end was trimmed by 5 bases and the J gene end by 0 bases; junction bases not matched to a gene: 4. The CDR3 loop is CASSKAGGHQETQYF. DNA for the CDR3: TGTGCCAGCAGCAAAGCGGGAGGCCACCAAGAGACCCAGTACTTC.

This clone was found a few times. The chain is built from TRBV5-1 and TRBJ1-2; weak D call: TRBD1 (5 bases). Per the germline V gene, CDR1 is SGHRS and CDR2 is YFSETQ. This CDR3 has 14 amino acids. V shed 3 bases and J shed 8 bases, with 17 bases lying between them. For the CDR3, the DNA is TGCGCCAGCAGCTCGGCTACGGTTGGACAAGGCTACACCTTC. It encodes CASSSATVGQGYTF.

The table lists this clone with a count of one. The genes are TRBV7-6 and TRBJ2-1; D possibly corresponds to TRBD2 (5 bases). V shed 4 bases and J shed 6 bases, with 16 bases lying between them. The CDR3 spans 15 residues. CDR1 and CDR2 (germline): SGHVS, FNYEAQ. DNA for the CDR3: TGTGCCAGCAGCTCCGGAGAGGGCCGGGGCAATGAGCAGTTCTTC. It is translated as CASSSGEGRGNEQFF.

The chain carries TRBV7-6 and TRBJ2-1; weak D call: TRBD2 (5 bases). The CDR3 runs to 15 residues. The V gene's germline CDR1 is SGHVS and CDR2 FNYEAQ. V gave up 5 bases and J gave up 0 bases, with 11 bases separating them. In DNA form, the CDR3 reads TGTGCCAGCAGCAAGGAGGAGAGCTCCTACAATGAGCAGTTCTTC. Its translation is CASSKEESSYNEQFF.

The chain has TRBV6-5 and TRBJ1-4; D may be TRBD1 (5 bases). Germline CDR1 and CDR2: MNHEY and SVGAGI. V gave up 6 bases and J gave up 3 bases, with 14 bases separating them. This CDR3 comprises 15 residues. CDR3 DNA: TGTGCCAGCAGACCCCAAGGGGAGGCTAATGAAAAACTGTTTTTT. The encoded protein is CASRPQGEANEKLFF.

V usage is TRBV7-9 and J usage is TRBJ2-5, with 10 bases aligning to TRBD2. The CDR3 contains 18 residues. V dropped 3 bases and J dropped 2; count of bases not matched to a gene: 12. Germline V gene lookup returns CDR1 SEHNR and CDR2 FQNEAQ (reference sequence). Here the CDR3 DNA reads TGTGCCAGCAGCTTGGGGCAGGGGGCTAGCGGGAGACAAGAGACCCAGTACTTC. Translation: CASSLGQGASGRQETQYF. Full variable domain (missing parts from reference TRBV7-9 and TRBJ2-5): DTGVSQNPRHKITKRGQNVTFRCDPISEHNRLYWYRQTLGQGPEFLTYFQNEAQLEKSRLLSDRFSAERPKGSFSTLEIQRTEQGDSAMYLCASSLGQGASGRQETQYFGPGTRLLVL.

V and J are TRBV30 and TRBJ1-1; 8 bases map to TRBD1. The CDR3 covers 15 residues. J was trimmed by 3 bases and V by 5 bases; bases with no gene match: 11. From germline, CDR1 is GTSNPN and CDR2 SVGIG (reference sequence). The CDR3 loop is CAWGTTGGRDTEAFF. The CDR3 nucleotides are TGTGCCTGGGGTACCACAGGGGGGCGAGACACTGAAGCTTTCTTT.

The CDR3, as DNA: TGCGCCAGCAGCTTGAGGAGCAGGGGAGGGTCGACTAATGAAAAACTGTTTTTT. It translates to CASSLRSRGGSTNEKLFF. The chain combines TRBV5-1 with TRBJ1-4; D may be TRBD1 (6 bases). Germline lookup yields CDR1 SGHRS and CDR2 YFSETQ. The CDR3 is 18 residues long. With 1 base removed from V and 2 bases from J, the gap between germline ends came to 18 bases.

The CDR3 DNA sequence: TGTGCCAGCAGCTTACAACAGGGGAACACCGGGGAGCTGTTTTTT. Encoded protein: CASSLQQGNTGELFF. The rearrangement uses TRBV7-3 and TRBJ2-2, with a weak D call TRBD1 (6 bases). The CDR3 is 15 residues long. V lost 2 bases and J lost 1, with 8 bases in between. The germline V gene has CDR1 SGHTA and CDR2 FQGTGA.

The chain links TRBV6-5 to TRBJ2-3; 7 bases match TRBD1. The CDR3 is 13 residues long. Germline V lookup: CDR1 MNHEY, CDR2 SVGAGI. V trimming: 6 bases; J trimming: 5 bases; junction bases outside the gene matches: 5. The CDR3 protein is CASSRQGEDTQYF. Written as DNA, the CDR3 is TGTGCCAGCAGCAGACAGGGAGAAGATACGCAGTATTTT.